This TCR beta chain was obtained from a study of T cells in Graves' hyperthyroidism and ophthalmopathy. Template material for amplifying TCR beta CDR3 regions consisted of RNA transcripts. When the TCR CDR3 underwent first-round RT-PCR, the HTBI primer set was used. TCRdb recomputed calls from the multiplex PCR reads with MiXCR, one row per CDR3 protein. The table records 560,000 or so distinct CDR3 sequences, 46% of them present only once. Details on this clonotype: Likely a read error: the CDR3 ends without its conserved phenylalanine or tryptophan. Because the CDR3's place on the DNA is in doubt, the DNA is left out and the CDR3 is given as listed by TCRdb.

Germline V gives CDR1 SGDLS, CDR2 YYNGEE. The CDR3 length equals 9 residues, ends included. This receptor was obtained from a woman aged 18 to 35 with Graves' hyperthyroidism. This sequence joins TRBV9 and TRBJ1-4; TRBD1, the table's D call, was not compared with the DNA. Source material: peripheral blood or thyroid tissue (not recorded which). The CDR3 loop is CASSVGQVG.